The sequence of this T cell receptor (beta chain) was determined in a study of CXCR3-negative and CXCR3-positive naive CD8 T cells. Findings and limits, study-wide: Researchers report CXCR3 expression partially decreased after cryopreservation, with fresh PBMCs used in most assays.

Germline assignment: CDR1 PRHDT and CDR2 FYEKMQ (reference sequence). There are 14 residues in the CDR3. Details on this clonotype: Its antigen is still unknown.

UMI-labeled TRB cDNA libraries were prepared by 5' RACE. TCRdb re-called the 5' RACE reads; one entry per CDR3 protein, DNA not given. With about 7,200 distinct CDR3 sequences in the sample, the ten largest clones hold around 1.3%. The clonotype was recovered from a human donor in good health. Some clones in this sample may be carry-over from other donors' samples. The chain uses TRBV13 and TRBJ2-7; lacking DNA, the TRBD2 call made by TCRdb goes unchecked. The source material was naive CXCR3- CD8+ T cells from blood. Subset in this sample: CD45RO-CCR7+CD27+CD95- naive CD8+ T cells lacking CXCR3 (TNR3-). The chain's CDR3 is CASSLYGRDYEQYF.